A selection of T cell receptor beta chains follows, all from one sample in a study of spatial heterogeneity in lung cancer. Each CDR3 protein is one row after TCRdb ran MiXCR on the 5' RACE reads. The table includes some 37,000 distinct CDR3 sequences, around 5% detected once. Sample: PBMCs, taken at surgery. The receptors were sampled from a female donor with early-stage non-small cell lung cancer. CDR3s include the opening cysteine and the closing phenylalanine or tryptophan. The D gene is left open where the match is weak. Some rows have no size entry. The others give once, few or many, or a class for an expanded clone.

V gene	D gene	J gene	clone size	CDR3 protein	CDR3 DNA
TRBV7-2	TRBD1	TRBJ2-7	many	CASSLAGTGAYEQYF	TGTGCCAGCAGCTTAGCGGGGACAGGGGCCTACGAGCAGTACTTC
TRBV5-1	TRBD1	TRBJ2-3	few	CASSLVGGADTQYF	TGCGCCAGCAGCTTGGTAGGGGGCGCAGATACGCAGTATTTT
TRBV12-3/TRBV12-4	TRBD1	TRBJ2-1	-	CASSSLQGVAYNEQFF	TGTGCCAGCAGTTCCCTCCAGGGGGTCGCCTACAATGAGCAGTTCTTC
TRBV20-1	TRBD2	TRBJ2-3	few	CSARLAGGFTDTQYF	TGCAGTGCCCGACTAGCGGGGGGATTCACAGATACGCAGTATTTT
TRBV6-5	-	TRBJ1-1	few	CASSSTPNSPEAFF	TGTGCCAGCAGTTCCACGCCCAACAGTCCCGAAGCTTTCTTT
TRBV7-2	-	TRBJ1-2	medium-sized	CASRPLRTAGYTF	TGTGCCAGCAGGCCACTCCGGACAGCTGGCTACACCTTC
TRBV4-1	TRBD2	TRBJ2-1	many	CASSRLGPLAGRNNEQFF	TGCGCCAGCAGCCGCCTCGGACCTCTAGCGGGGAGAAACAATGAGCAGTTCTTC
TRBV7-2	-	TRBJ2-7	many	CASSLAVWGGEQYF	TGTGCCAGCAGCTTAGCGGTCTGGGGCGGGGAGCAGTACTTC
TRBV28	-	TRBJ1-2	many	CASSYPGGRNYGYTF	TGTGCCAGCAGTTATCCCGGGGGGCGGAACTATGGCTACACCTTC
TRBV5-1	-	TRBJ2-5	many	CASSFSEYQETQYF	TGCGCCAGCAGCTTCTCTGAGTACCAAGAGACCCAGTACTTC
TRBV15	-	TRBJ1-4	many	CATSSAYTQNEKLFF	TGTGCCACCAGCAGTGCATACACCCAGAATGAAAAACTGTTTTTT
TRBV12-3/TRBV12-4	-	TRBJ2-1	many	CASSWRNEQFF	TGTGCCAGCAGTTGGAGGAATGAGCAGTTCTTC
TRBV14	TRBD1	TRBJ1-1	-	CASSQVGQLNIAEAFF	TGTGCCAGCAGCCAAGTGGGACAGCTGAACATCGCTGAAGCTTTCTTT
TRBV18	-	TRBJ2-1	few	CASSSPTGVSYNEQFF	TGTGCCAGCTCCTCCCCGACAGGAGTATCCTACAATGAGCAGTTCTTC
TRBV12-3/TRBV12-4	-	TRBJ1-2	many	CASSFGRGHGYTF	TGTGCCAGCAGTTTTGGCAGGGGACATGGCTACACCTTC
TRBV9	TRBD1	TRBJ2-7	many	CASSTPAGGQGDEQYF	TGTGCCAGCAGCACACCCGCTGGGGGACAGGGGGACGAGCAGTACTTC
TRBV25-1	-	TRBJ1-6	-	CASSEGALAQSSPLHF	TGTGCCAGCAGTGAAGGGGCCTTGGCCCAGTCTTCACCCCTCCACTTT
TRBV5-4	TRBD1	TRBJ2-7	-	CASSFETGGLQISYEQYF	TGTGCCAGCAGCTTTGAGACAGGGGGCCTCCAAATCTCCTACGAGCAGTACTTC
TRBV6-2/TRBV6-3	-	TRBJ2-3	many	CASRSYGPWDTQYF	TGTGCCAGCAGGAGTTATGGGCCGTGGGATACGCAGTATTTT
TRBV5-1	-	TRBJ2-3	many	CASSLLGTTDTQYF	TGCGCCAGCAGCTTGCTGGGCACCACAGATACGCAGTATTTT
TRBV7-9	TRBD1	TRBJ1-2	-	CASSPSGTGGDYGYTF	TGTGCCAGCAGCCCCTCCGGGACAGGGGGCGACTATGGCTACACCTTC
TRBV2	-	TRBJ1-5	many	CASRVGNSNQPQHF	TGTGCCAGCAGAGTGGGGAATAGCAATCAGCCCCAGCATTTT
TRBV6-2/TRBV6-3	-	TRBJ2-5	many	CASSHRQVQETQYF	TGTGCCAGCAGTCACAGACAGGTCCAAGAGACCCAGTACTTC
TRBV6-2/TRBV6-3	-	TRBJ2-1	once	CASFPRSSSYNEQFF	TGTGCCAGCTTCCCCCGGTCCAGCTCCTACAATGAGCAGTTCTTC
TRBV5-1	TRBD2	TRBJ2-5	few	CASSVGSGREETQYF	TGCGCCAGCAGCGTGGGTAGCGGGAGGGAAGAGACCCAGTACTTC
TRBV20-1	-	TRBJ2-3	many	CSASRELLADTQYF	TGCAGTGCTAGTAGGGAGCTTCTGGCAGATACGCAGTATTTT
TRBV24-1	-	TRBJ1-6	many	CATSGIRDSYNSPLHF	TGTGCCACCAGCGGAATCCGGGACTCCTATAATTCACCCCTCCACTTT
TRBV6-2/TRBV6-3	-	TRBJ2-1	many	CASSQDNYNEQFF	TGTGCCAGCAGCCAAGACAACTACAATGAGCAGTTCTTC
TRBV7-7	-	TRBJ2-7	few	CASSLARGDPISYEQYF	TGTGCTAGCAGCTTAGCGCGAGGGGACCCGATCTCCTACGAGCAGTACTTC
TRBV12-3/TRBV12-4	TRBD2	TRBJ2-1	many	CASSLRGGGPNPHEQFF	TGTGCCAGCAGTTTAAGAGGCGGGGGGCCTAACCCCCATGAGCAGTTCTTC
TRBV12-3/TRBV12-4	-	TRBJ2-5	many	CASSRLDWQETQYF	TGTGCCAGCAGTCGCCTCGATTGGCAAGAGACCCAGTACTTC
TRBV2	TRBD1	TRBJ2-7	many	CASSDMGQSYEQYF	TGTGCCAGCAGTGATATGGGACAGTCCTACGAGCAGTACTTC
TRBV28	-	TRBJ1-1	many	CASSYGAEAFF	TGTGCCAGCAGTTACGGCGCTGAAGCTTTCTTT
TRBV28	-	TRBJ1-3	-	CASSPGTNSGNTIYF	TGTGCCAGCAGTCCCGGGACAAACTCTGGAAACACCATATATTTT
TRBV27	TRBD1	TRBJ2-1	medium-sized	CASSLSRGTGPYNEQFF	TGTGCCAGCAGTTTATCGAGAGGGACAGGGCCCTACAATGAGCAGTTCTTC
TRBV30	-	TRBJ1-1	many	CAWSAELGTEAFF	TGTGCCTGGAGTGCCGAATTGGGCACTGAAGCTTTCTTT
TRBV6-5	-	TRBJ1-1	medium-sized	CASSRTVNTEAFF	TGTGCCAGCAGCAGGACAGTGAACACTGAAGCTTTCTTT
TRBV11-2	TRBD2	TRBJ2-3	many	CASSPRTSGRSDTQYF	TGTGCCAGCAGCCCTCGGACTAGCGGGAGGTCGGATACGCAGTATTTT
TRBV24-1	-	TRBJ2-1	many	CATSLTGQDNEQFF	TGTGCCACCAGTTTAACAGGTCAGGACAATGAGCAGTTCTTC
TRBV7-2	TRBD1	TRBJ1-2	many	CASSLAPYRGRRANYGYTF	TGTGCCAGCAGCTTAGCGCCTTACAGGGGGCGTCGTGCGAACTATGGCTACACCTTC
TRBV3-1	-	TRBJ2-2	many	CASSQWGLASAGELFF	TGTGCCAGCAGCCAATGGGGGCTAGCGAGCGCCGGGGAGCTGTTTTTT
TRBV5-1	TRBD2	TRBJ2-7	many	CASSPSWQRGEQYF	TGCGCCAGCAGCCCGTCCTGGCAGCGGGGCGAGCAGTACTTC
TRBV6-5	TRBD2	TRBJ2-5	medium-sized	CASSYSTGGLGETQYF	TGTGCCAGCAGTTACTCGACCGGGGGGTTGGGAGAGACCCAGTACTTC
TRBV7-2	-	TRBJ2-3	many	CASSQRDAATQYF	TGTGCCAGCAGTCAGAGGGATGCGGCTACGCAGTATTTT
TRBV5-1	-	TRBJ2-1	many	CASSSYRDLYNEQFF	TGCGCCAGCAGCTCGTACCGGGACCTCTACAATGAGCAGTTCTTC
TRBV7-9	TRBD2	TRBJ2-1	many	CASSRSGIFDNEQFF	TGTGCCAGCAGCCGTAGCGGGATTTTCGACAATGAGCAGTTCTTC
TRBV28	-	TRBJ1-1	many	CASSQYEAFF	TGTGCCAGCAGTCAATATGAAGCTTTCTTT
TRBV5-1	TRBD1	TRBJ2-2	few	CASSRDRGPTGELFF	TGCGCCAGCAGCCGGGACAGGGGGCCCACCGGGGAGCTGTTTTTT
TRBV28	-	TRBJ2-7	many	CASTLAGSYEQYF	TGTGCCAGCACCCTAGCCGGGTCCTACGAGCAGTACTTC
TRBV2	-	TRBJ1-4	many	CASSENRDAEKLFF	TGTGCCAGCAGTGAAAACAGGGATGCTGAAAAACTGTTTTTT